This TCR beta chain was documented in a study of T cells in Graves' hyperthyroidism and ophthalmopathy. This clonotype was recorded at least ten times. Its specificity is unknown. RNA transcripts yielded amplified TCR beta CDR3 regions. First-round RT-PCR of the TCR CDR3 relied on the HTBI primer set. TCRdb passed the multiplex PCR reads through MiXCR, listing each CDR3 protein once. The sample lists hundreds of thousands of distinct CDR3 sequences; approximately 15% were seen once. A Clinical Activity Score of at least 3, a NOSPECS grade of at least 4 and a duration under 3 months were recorded in the ophthalmopathy patients. Study-level findings and limits: Most thyroid clonotypes that were expanded above 0.001 also turned up in blood.

V was clipped by 0 bases and J by 5 bases, with 8 bases between them. Germline V gives CDR1 SGHKS, CDR2 YYEKEE (reference sequence). This CDR3 has 14 residues. The receptor was derived from a man aged 18 to 35 with Graves' ophthalmopathy. This rearrangement joins TRBV5-5 to TRBJ1-4; D is unclear. Sequencing was carried out using blood. The CDR3 bases are TGTGCCAGCAGCTTGGGGGTCTCCAATGAAAAACTGTTTTTT. This translates into CASSLGVSNEKLFF.